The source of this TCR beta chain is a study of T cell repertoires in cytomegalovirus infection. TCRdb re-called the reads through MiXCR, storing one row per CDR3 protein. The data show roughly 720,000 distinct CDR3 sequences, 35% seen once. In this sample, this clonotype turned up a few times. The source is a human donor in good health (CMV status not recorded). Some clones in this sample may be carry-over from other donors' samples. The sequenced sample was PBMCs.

CDR3 in amino acids: CASSLSRGQGRFTGELFF. The DNA for the CDR3 is TGTGCCAGCAGTTTATCGAGGGGACAGGGCCGCTTCACCGGGGAGCTGTTTTTT. This chain joins TRBV27 and TRBJ2-2; 9 bases match TRBD1. Trimming removed 0 bases from V and 4 bases from J; junction bases left unmatched: 9. This CDR3 comprises 18 residues. Germline CDR1 MNHEY, CDR2 SMNVEV (reference sequence).